This T cell receptor beta chain is drawn from a study of metastatic and nonmetastatic thyroid tumors. Original analysis: A classifier of distant metastasis in papillary thyroid cancer was built from CDR3 differences (across clinicopathological groups). TCRdb re-called clones via MiXCR from the PCR reads. TCRdb assigned the V and J calls; the authors' analysis was not used. This sample has more than 40,000 clones, with under 20% found just once. No treatment had been given to any patient before thyroid surgery. The CDR3 totals 16 residues. Trimming removed 6 bases at V and 2 bases at J, with 16 bases between. Per the germline V gene, CDR1 is ENHRY and CDR2 is SYGVKD.

This clonotype originated in a female donor with papillary thyroid cancer or a benign thyroid nodule (not recorded which). Some clones in this sample may be carry-over from other donors' samples. The V call is TRBV10-3, the J call TRBJ2-2; maybe TRBD1 (5 bases). Sequencing was performed on blood. Here the CDR3 DNA reads TGTGCCATCAGCGCGACAAAGGGGATAAACACCGGGGAGCTGTTTTTT. Its protein is CAISATKGINTGELFF.